This TCR beta chain was sequenced during a study of T-cell memory formation after mild COVID-19. Study overall: Clusters were largely donor specific. Study outcomes and limitations: Pre-infection memory showed some responding clones, and this suggested that cross-reactive memory joined. The second-wave clones peaking on day 37 were not confirmed as SARS-CoV-2-specific.

This clonotype was seen a few times. Its specificity is not known. Germline CDR1 SGHNT, CDR2 YYREEE (reference sequence). The J segment lost 4 bases and the V segment lost 1 base, leaving 4 bases of the junction unmatched. CDR3 length: 16 amino acids. TCRdb itself ran the 5' RACE reads through MiXCR, one entry per CDR3 protein. The sample contains some 300,000 distinct CDR3 sequences, around 20% of which appear only once. The rearrangement links TRBV5-4 to TRBJ2-2; 10 bases agree with TRBD2. The sequenced sample consisted of PBMCs or a T cell subset sorted from them (not recorded which). The receptor was isolated from a man aged 18-30 years who had mild COVID-19 (a few samples of this study predate the infection). Cell type and time point are not known. In nucleotides, the CDR3 is TGTGCCAGCAGCTTGAAACTAGCGGGGCCCACCGGGGAGCTGTTTTTT. Translating gives CASSLKLAGPTGELFF.